These T cell receptor beta chains were read from a single sample in a study of OX40 agonist ivuxolimab in advanced cancers. Repertoires were generated with immunoSEQ multiplex PCR, while TCRdb's copy carries only in-frame clones and drops some. The table includes some 80,000 clones, over 85% detected once. The specimen was CD4+ or CD8+ T cells sorted from blood, collected in a trial of the OX40 agonist ivuxolimab. The receptors were sampled from an adult with an advanced solid tumor such as melanoma, head and neck, liver or kidney cancer. CDR3s include the opening cysteine and the closing phenylalanine or tryptophan. The D gene is left open where the match is weak. Size is omitted from some rows. Given values are once, few, many or a class for expanded clones.

>TRBJ1-2|TRBV14|.|.|13
TGTGCCAGCAGCCCGCTAGGGCCAATGGGCTACACCTTC
CASSPLGPMGYTF
>TRBJ1-2|TRBV9|few|TRBD1|13
TGTGCCAGCAGAGGACAGGGCGTGGAAGGCTACACCTTC
CASRGQGVEGYTF
>TRBJ1-1|TRBV27|.|TRBD1|14
TGTGCCAGCAGCCGTACAGGGGGCAACACTGAAGCTTTCTTT
CASSRTGGNTEAFF
>TRBJ2-3|TRBV5-4|.|.|16
TGTGCCAGCAGCTTGGCCGCGGGGGCCCTTGGGAATACGCAGTATTTT
CASSLAAGALGNTQYF
>TRBJ2-1|TRBV5-1|.|TRBD2|16
TGCGCCAGCAGCTGGACGGGGGCTAGCGGGGGCAATGAGCAGTTCTTC
CASSWTGASGGNEQFF
>TRBJ2-7|TRBV5-1|.|TRBD2|16
TGCGCCAGCAGCTCTGGGGGGACTAGCGGCTACTACGAGCAGTACTTC
CASSSGGTSGYYEQYF
>TRBJ2-1|TRBV15|.|.|13
TGTGCCACGAAGAGGACAACCTACAATGAGCAGTTCTTC
CATKRTTYNEQFF
>TRBJ2-3|TRBV6-1|.|TRBD1|14
TGTGCCAGCAGGGGAGGACAGGGGGCAGATACGCAGTATTTT
CASRGGQGADTQYF
>TRBJ2-3|TRBV2|.|.|14
TGTGCCAGCCGGGTTAGGTGGGGCACAGATACGCAGTATTTT
CASRVRWGTDTQYF
>TRBJ2-7|TRBV2|.|.|18
TGTGCCATCTCCCTTTCAGAGGGGGACGGGACTAAGTCCTACGAGCAGTACTTC
CAISLSEGDGTKSYEQYF
>TRBJ2-6|TRBV18|.|.|14
TGTGCCAGCTCACCAGCCTCTGGGGCCAACGTCCTGACTTTC
CASSPASGANVLTF
>TRBJ1-1|TRBV7-2|.|TRBD1|14
TGTGCCAGCAGCAGGGGACAGGGAAGCACTGAAGCTTTCTTT
CASSRGQGSTEAFF
>TRBJ2-1|TRBV6-6|.|.|14
TGTGCCAGCGGTGTCATGGCGGACTACAATGAGCAGTTCTTC
CASGVMADYNEQFF
>TRBJ2-7|TRBV23-1|.|.|15
TGCGCCAGCAGTCCGAAGGGACATATCTCCTACGAGCAGTACTTC
CASSPKGHISYEQYF
>TRBJ1-1|TRBV7-2|.|TRBD1|13
TGTGCCAGCAGCTTCACAGGGGACCCGGTGGCTTTCTTT
CASSFTGDPVAFF
>TRBJ1-1|TRBV6-6|.|.|13
TGTGCCAGCAGTTACGCCCAATTGTTCGAAGCTTTCTTT
CASSYAQLFEAFF
>TRBJ2-1|TRBV28|.|TRBD2|15
TGTGCCAGCAGCCCCGCTGCGGGAGGTAACAATGAGCAGTTCTTC
CASSPAAGGNNEQFF
>TRBJ2-5|TRBV29-1|.|.|16
TGCAGCGCTTTGCTTCAGGGCCGAGGGTACCAAGAGACCCAGTACTTC
CSALLQGRGYQETQYF
>TRBJ1-2|TRBV30|.|.|14
TGTGCCTGGAGTGTACAGGGCCCTAACTATGGCTACACCTTC
CAWSVQGPNYGYTF
>TRBJ2-7|TRBV18|.|.|13
TGTGCCAGCTCACCCGCCCCCCTACCCGAGCAGTACTTC
CASSPAPLPEQYF
>TRBJ1-2|TRBV11-2|.|.|12
TGTGCCAGCAGCTTAGTGGGCTATGGCTACACCTTC
CASSLVGYGYTF
>TRBJ1-1|TRBV6-6|.|.|13
TGTGCCAGCAGTTACGGGGGGAACACTGAAGCTTTCTTT
CASSYGGNTEAFF
>TRBJ2-7|TRBV5-1|.|.|16
TGCGCCAGCAGCCCCCCGGCGGGGCACCTCTCCTACGAGCAGTACTTC
CASSPPAGHLSYEQYF
>TRBJ1-5|TRBV6-6|few|TRBD1|16
TGTGCCAGCAGTCCAGGGACAGCCTATAGCAATCAGCCCCAGCATTTT
CASSPGTAYSNQPQHF
>TRBJ1-1|TRBV5-5|.|.|14
TGTGCCAGCAGCCCCGCGCCCGTGAACACTGAAGCTTTCTTT
CASSPAPVNTEAFF
>TRBJ2-1|TRBV4-2|.|TRBD2|18
TGTGCCAGCAGCCAAGGTATAGCGGGGGAAAGCTCCTACAATGAGCAGTTCTTC
CASSQGIAGESSYNEQFF
>TRBJ2-7|TRBV6-5|.|.|15
TGTGCCAGCAGTTTACGGGTTGGCCGGGGCTACGAGCAGTACTTC
CASSLRVGRGYEQYF
>TRBJ1-4|TRBV2|.|.|14
TGTGCCAGCGGAGAGTGGAGCGCGAATGAAAAACTGTTTTTT
CASGEWSANEKLFF
>TRBJ2-1|TRBV19|.|TRBD1|21
TGTGCCAGTAGTATAAGGGCACAAGACAGGGCTAAGCTAGGGTCCTACAATGAGCAGTTCTTC
CASSIRAQDRAKLGSYNEQFF
>TRBJ2-5|TRBV7-2|.|TRBD2|16
TGTGCCAGCAGCTCCTTGGGACTAGCGGGACACGAGACCCAGTACTTC
CASSSLGLAGHETQYF
>TRBJ1-1|TRBV28|.|.|14
TGTGCCAGCAGTTTTGTCGGGGGGGCCACTGAAGCTTTCTTT
CASSFVGGATEAFF
>TRBJ2-5|TRBV19|few|.|16
TGTGCCAGTTCCCGAACCCGACAGAATTTAGGAGAGACCCAGTACTTC
CASSRTRQNLGETQYF
>TRBJ1-6|TRBV5-8|.|.|19
TGTGCCAGCAGCTGGCGCTGGGGGGCTAAGGTGTCCTATAATTCACCCCTCCACTTT
CASSWRWGAKVSYNSPLHF
>TRBJ2-2|TRBV6-6|.|TRBD2|15
TGTGCCAGCAGCCCCCTGGGCGGGAGTGTCGGGGAGCTGTTTTTT
CASSPLGGSVGELFF
>TRBJ1-1|TRBV30|once|.|14
TGTGCCTGGAGGGGCCCGGGGAAGGGCACTGAAGCTTTCTTT
CAWRGPGKGTEAFF
>TRBJ2-1|TRBV5-1|.|.|14
TGCGCCAGCAGCTTAAGTTTCTCCTACAATGAGCAGTTCTTC
CASSLSFSYNEQFF
>TRBJ2-7|TRBV5-1|.|TRBD1|14
TGCGCCAGCAGCTCGACAGGGGGACTCGGCGAGCAGTACTTC
CASSSTGGLGEQYF
>TRBJ2-3|TRBV6-1|.|TRBD1|17
TGTGCCAGCAGTGAAGGGCGGACAGGGGCCGGCGCAGATACGCAGTATTTT
CASSEGRTGAGADTQYF
>TRBJ1-4|TRBV27|.|.|19
TGTGCCAGCAGTTTATCCTGGGCGGACAGAGTAGGACTCGGTGAAAAACTGTTTTTT
CASSLSWADRVGLGEKLFF
>TRBJ2-5|TRBV5-1|.|.|15
TGCGCCAGCAGCTTAGGTGGACCACTCCAAGAGACCCAGTACTTC
CASSLGGPLQETQYF
>TRBJ2-7|TRBV20-1|.|.|11
TGCAGTGCGAGACAGGACTACGAGCAGTACTTC
CSARQDYEQYF
>TRBJ1-2|TRBV19|.|TRBD1|17
TGTGCCAGTAGTTCCCGGACAGGGATGGGGGCTAACTATGGCTACACCTTC
CASSSRTGMGANYGYTF
>TRBJ1-2|TRBV19|.|.|17
TGTGCCAGTAGTATAAGAGGGGATCTCACCTCTAACTATGGCTACACCTTC
CASSIRGDLTSNYGYTF
>TRBJ1-5|TRBV28|.|TRBD1|17
TGTGCCAGCAGTAACCCCGGGACAGCCTATAGCAATCAGCCCCAGCATTTT
CASSNPGTAYSNQPQHF
>TRBJ2-5|TRBV25-1|.|.|13
TGTGCCAGCAGGCCGGGCGGGAAAGAGACCCAGTACTTC
CASRPGGKETQYF
>TRBJ1-1|TRBV7-2|.|.|14
TGTGCCAGCAGCCGAGGGGGGGGAAGCACTGAAGCTTTCTTT
CASSRGGGSTEAFF
>TRBJ2-1|TRBV15|.|.|15
TGTGCCACCAGCAGAGATGGGAGGTCCTACAATGAGCAGTTCTTC
CATSRDGRSYNEQFF
>TRBJ1-1|TRBV5-4|.|TRBD1|15
TGTGCCAGCAGCTTGGCAGCTCAGGGGGACACTGAAGCTTTCTTT
CASSLAAQGDTEAFF
>TRBJ1-2|TRBV27|.|.|12
TGTGCCAGCAGTTTAGGGGGGGGTGGCTACACCTTC
CASSLGGGGYTF
>TRBJ2-1|TRBV4-1|.|.|13
TGCGCCAGCAGCCAAAGACAGTACAATGAGCAGTTCTTC
CASSQRQYNEQFF
>TRBJ2-1|TRBV10-3|.|.|12
TGTGCCATAACCGACGGGTACAATGAGCAGCTCTTC
CAITDGYNEQLF
>TRBJ2-1|TRBV11-2|.|TRBD2|17
TGTGCCAGCAGCGATCAATGGACTAGCGGGAGGTACAATGAGCAGTTCTTC
CASSDQWTSGRYNEQFF
>TRBJ1-2|TRBV5-8|.|.|14
TGTGCCAGCAGCTTGGGAGGGCGGGGATATGGCTACACCTTC
CASSLGGRGYGYTF
>TRBJ1-2|TRBV28|.|.|14
TGTGCCAGCAGTTTAATGACTTTTGTCTATGGCTACACCTTC
CASSLMTFVYGYTF
>TRBJ2-1|TRBV30|.|.|11
TGTGCCTGGGACTTCCACAATGAGCAGTTCTTC
CAWDFHNEQFF
>TRBJ2-5|TRBV9|.|TRBD1|15
TGTGCCAGCAGCGTAGGCCCGACAGGGCCGGCGACCCAGTACTTC
CASSVGPTGPATQYF
>TRBJ2-7|TRBV7-8|.|.|13
TGTGCCTCCGGGCGAGGGAGCTCCTACGAGCAGTACTTC
CASGRGSSYEQYF
>TRBJ2-1|TRBV21-1|.|.|16
TGTGCCAGCAGCAAAGGACTAGCGGGAGGCTACAATGAGCAGTTCTTC
CASSKGLAGGYNEQFF
>TRBJ2-1|TRBV18|.|.|13
TGTGCCAGCTCACCACCGAGCGATCCCGTTCAGTTCTTC
CASSPPSDPVQFF
>TRBJ1-2|TRBV29-1|.|TRBD1|15
TGCAGCGCCCAGAGCGGACAGGGCGTTTGGTATGGCTACACCTTC
CSAQSGQGVWYGYTF